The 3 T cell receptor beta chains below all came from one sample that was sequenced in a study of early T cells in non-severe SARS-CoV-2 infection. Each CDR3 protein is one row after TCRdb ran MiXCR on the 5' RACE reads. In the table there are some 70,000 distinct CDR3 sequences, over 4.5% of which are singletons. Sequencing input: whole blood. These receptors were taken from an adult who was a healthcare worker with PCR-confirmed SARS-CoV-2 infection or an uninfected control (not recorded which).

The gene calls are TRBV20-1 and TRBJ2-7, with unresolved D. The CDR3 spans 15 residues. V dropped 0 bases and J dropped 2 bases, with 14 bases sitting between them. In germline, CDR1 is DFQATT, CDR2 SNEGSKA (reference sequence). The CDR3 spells CSARERRNYPYEQYF. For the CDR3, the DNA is TGCAGTGCTAGAGAACGACGGAACTACCCCTACGAGCAGTACTTC.

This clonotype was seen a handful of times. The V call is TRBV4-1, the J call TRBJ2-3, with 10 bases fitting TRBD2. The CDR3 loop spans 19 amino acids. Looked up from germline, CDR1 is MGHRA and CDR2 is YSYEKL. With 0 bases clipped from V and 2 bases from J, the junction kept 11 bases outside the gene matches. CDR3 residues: CASSQDREREGHLTDTQYF. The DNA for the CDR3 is TGCGCCAGCAGCCAAGATCGGGAGCGGGAGGGCCACCTCACAGATACGCAGTATTTT.

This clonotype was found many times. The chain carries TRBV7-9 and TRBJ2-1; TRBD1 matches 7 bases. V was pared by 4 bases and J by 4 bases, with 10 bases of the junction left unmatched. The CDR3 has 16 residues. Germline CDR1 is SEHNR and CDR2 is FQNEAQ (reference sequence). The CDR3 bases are TGTGCCAGCAGCTCCCCAACCGGACAGGCTTACAATGAGCAGTTCTTC. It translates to CASSSPTGQAYNEQFF.